Following are 19 T cell receptor beta chains from one sample sequenced in a study of control samples from healthy donors and cancer patients. Assay used: immunoSEQ multiplex PCR; TCRdb lists only in-frame clones, some missing. The repertoire has 100,000 to 150,000 clones, over 85% of them found once; the top ten carry 5.5%. Material: blood. The receptor source for this set is a man between 18 and 35 years old in good health.

The chain uses TRBV5-4 and TRBJ2-1; 10 nucleotides line up with TRBD2. The CDR3 contains 16 residues. V was clipped by 3 bases and J by 2 bases; unmatched bases: 5. Per germline, CDR1 SGHNT and CDR2 YYREEE (reference sequence). In DNA form, the CDR3 reads TGTGCCAGCAGCTCCCAGCGGGGGGGCGCCTACAATGAGCAGTTCTTC. It yields the protein CASSSQRGGAYNEQFF.

V is TRBV2 and J is TRBJ1-1; 9 bases align to TRBD1. The CDR3 consists of 13 residues. Looked up from germline, CDR1 is SNHLY and CDR2 is FYNNEI. The ends lost 6 bases at V and 5 bases at J; junction bases unmatched: 4. CDR3 residues: CASRGQGWTEAFF. CDR3 nucleotides: TGTGCCAGCAGGGGACAGGGATGGACTGAAGCTTTCTTT. The full variable domain, its missing parts supplied by reference TRBV2 and TRBJ1-1, is EPEVTQTPSHQVTQMGQEVILRCVPISNHLYFYWYRQILGQKVEFLVSFYNNEISEKSEIFDDQFSVERPDGSNFTLKIRSTKLEDSAMYFCASRGQGWTEAFFGQGTRLTVV.

This chain joins TRBV13 and TRBJ2-1; D not certain. CDR1 and CDR2 (germline): PRHDT, FYEKMQ (reference sequence). The germline V and J ends were trimmed by 2 bases and 13 bases, with 12 bases remaining between them. The CDR3 totals 12 residues. The CDR3: CASSLTRGAQFF. CDR3 coding DNA: TGTGCCAGCAGCTTAACCCGAGGAGCACAGTTCTTC.

The chain joins TRBV12-3 or TRBV12-4 to TRBJ2-5; the D gene is possibly TRBD1 (7 bases). The CDR3 has 13 residues. Between the trimmed V and J ends, which lost 5 bases and 3 bases, there was a span of 10 bases. The CDR3 coding sequence is TGTGCCAGCAGTGGGGGGACAGAAGAGACCCAGTACTTC. This sequence encodes CASSGGTEETQYF.

This clone was observed a single time. The genes are TRBV2 and TRBJ1-3, with D hard to call. The V gene lost 6 bases and the J gene lost 3 bases, with 12 bases spanning the gap. The CDR3 extends over 14 amino acids. Germline CDR1 is SNHLY and CDR2 is FYNNEI. In DNA form, the CDR3 reads TGTGCCAGCAGACCAACGGGGTTTGGAAACACCATATATTTT. It is translated as CASRPTGFGNTIYF.

The CDR3 sequence is CASSDAGGPGVSSYEQYF. The CDR3 bases are TGTGCCAGCAGTGATGCAGGGGGCCCGGGGGTAAGCTCCTACGAGCAGTACTTC. The chain is built from TRBV6-4 and TRBJ2-7; 8 bases align to TRBD1. CDR3 length: 18 residues. V shed 3 bases, J shed 0 bases, and the junction held 13 bases outside the gene matches. Germline-derived CDR1 and CDR2 are MRHNA and SNTAGT.

Concerning this clone itself: An end of the junction differs from the germline gene, which may be a read error. The CDR3, as DNA: TGTGCCATCAGTGAGCCTTACAGGGGCACCGGAGAGCTGTTTTTT. Protein product: CAISEPYRGTGELFF. V and J are TRBV10-3 and TRBJ2-2, with TRBD1 identical over 7 bases. Per the germline V gene, CDR1 is ENHRY and CDR2 is SYGVKD. The CDR3 spans 15 residues.

About this clone: The sample holds other DNA sequences that translate to the same CDR3. The J gene is TRBJ2-3, the V gene TRBV9, with 9 positions matching TRBD2. The trim removed 0 bases at V and 3 bases at J, leaving 5 bases unmatched. The CDR3 covers 16 residues. Per germline, CDR1 SGDLS and CDR2 YYNGEE. CDR3 sequence reads: CASSVAGGGATDTQYF. CDR3 DNA: TGTGCCAGCAGCGTAGCGGGCGGGGGGGCTACAGATACGCAGTATTTT.

This chain links TRBV9 with TRBJ2-7; the match to TRBD2 covers 13 bases. CDR1 and CDR2 (germline): SGDLS, YYNGEE. Unmatched junction bases numbered 2, after V lost 5 bases and J lost 3 bases. The CDR3 loop spans 14 amino acids. The CDR3 nucleotides read TGTGCCAGCAGTGGGACTAGCGGGGACTACGAGCAGTACTTC. Residues: CASSGTSGDYEQYF.

The V gene is TRBV19, the J gene TRBJ2-3, with 7 bases identical to TRBD1. Germline CDR1 is LNHDA and CDR2 is SQIVND (reference sequence). V lost 5 bases, J lost 12 bases, and 14 bases stayed unmatched. The CDR3 is 14 amino acids. DNA of the CDR3: TGTGCCAGTAGTCCTATAGGGGGACAGAGCAAACAGTATTTT. This gives the protein CASSPIGGQSKQYF.

The chain uses TRBV10-3 and TRBJ2-3; D is possibly TRBD2 (5 bases). The V and J ends lost 8 bases and 5 bases respectively, with 14 bases between them. The V gene's germline CDR1 is ENHRY and CDR2 SYGVKD. CDR3 length: 13 amino acids. CDR3 sequence (DNA): TGTGCCATCGGTGCGGGCCCCCGAGATACGCAGTATTTT. It specifies CAIGAGPRDTQYF.

The chain is built from TRBV30 and TRBJ1-1; 11 bases match TRBD1. The germline V gene has CDR1 GTSNPN and CDR2 SVGIG (reference sequence). Trimming at V came to 4 bases and at J to 5 bases, leaving 6 bases not matched to a gene. CDR3 length: 14 residues. CDR3 bases: TGTGCCTGGACCTCCGGGACAGGGGGGACTGAAGCTTTCTTT. It translates to CAWTSGTGGTEAFF.

This chain connects TRBV5-1 to TRBJ2-5; 8 positions match TRBD1. The ends lost 4 bases at V and 5 bases at J; junction bases unmatched: 10. The CDR3 sequence is 15 residues long. Germline lookup yields CDR1 SGHRS and CDR2 YFSETQ. The CDR3 sequence: CASSPLLQGAETQYF. CDR3 DNA: TGCGCCAGCAGCCCCCTCCTGCAGGGGGCGGAGACCCAGTACTTC.

In nucleotides, the CDR3 is TGTGCCAGCTCAGACTCACAAGAGACCCAGTACTTC. Residues: CASSDSQETQYF. V is TRBV18 and J is TRBJ2-5, with D unresolved. Trimming shortened V by 5 bases and J by 2 bases, and 6 bases separated the two germline ends. CDR3 size: 12 residues. Germline assignment: CDR1 KGHSH and CDR2 LQKENI.

The rearrangement links TRBV6-5 to TRBJ1-2, with D possibly being TRBD1 (5 bases). This CDR3 region has 13 residues. Trimming shortened V by 0 bases and J by 7 bases, and 9 bases separated the two germline ends. Germline lookup yields CDR1 MNHEY and CDR2 SVGAGI. The CDR3 coding sequence is TGTGCCAGCAGTTACTCGACAGCGGGTGGCTACACCTTC. Protein: CASSYSTAGGYTF.

The V gene is TRBV4-1, the J gene TRBJ2-3; 9 bases line up with TRBD2. With 5 bases clipped from V and 1 base from J, the junction kept 7 bases outside the gene matches. Looked up from germline, CDR1 is MGHRA and CDR2 is YSYEKL. The CDR3 totals 16 residues. The CDR3: CASSSTERGGTDTQYF. The CDR3 DNA follows: TGCGCCAGCAGCTCGACTGAGCGGGGGGGCACAGATACGCAGTATTTT.

In DNA, the CDR3 is TGTGCCAGCAGCCCCGGACTAGGCGATCAAGAGACCCAGTACTTC. Translation gives CASSPGLGDQETQYF. The V and J genes are TRBV4-2 and TRBJ2-5, with TRBD2 matching over 7 bases. The CDR3 spans 15 residues. V gave up 4 bases and J gave up 2 bases; unmatched junction bases: 7. Germline values: CDR1 LGHNA, CDR2 YNFKEQ.

Only one count was recorded for this clone. The rearrangement uses TRBV24-1 and TRBJ1-2; the match to TRBD1 covers 9 bases. The V gene's germline CDR1 is KGHDR and CDR2 SFDVKD. The CDR3 loop spans 14 amino acids. Trimming removed 2 bases from V and 7 bases from J; junction bases left unmatched: 4. The CDR3 reads CATSDSGTGFGYTF. In DNA form, the CDR3 reads TGTGCCACCAGTGATTCCGGGACAGGGTTTGGCTACACCTTC.

CDR3 loop: CASSPRGSGGVRETQYF. DNA for the CDR3: TGTGCCAGCAGCCCCCGGGGTAGCGGGGGGGTAAGGGAGACCCAGTACTTC. This rearrangement joins TRBV9 to TRBJ2-5, with 11 positions matching TRBD2. The CDR3 runs to 17 residues. The ends lost 4 bases at V and 5 bases at J; junction bases unmatched: 13. Germline-derived CDR1 and CDR2 are SGDLS and YYNGEE.